This T cell receptor beta chain was captured by sequencing in a study of T-cell memory formation after mild COVID-19. Findings of the study overall: Confirmation of SARS-CoV-2 specificity was lacking for second-wave clones peaking day 37. The appearance of some responding clones in pre-infection memory suggested that cross-reactive memory joined. Among clones contracting day 15 to 85, CD4/CD8 was balanced, whereas later expanders leaned CD4+.

The CDR3 runs 14 residues. Trimming shortened V by 2 bases and J by 5 bases, and 12 bases separated the two germline ends. Germline CDR1 and CDR2: MNHEY and SMNVEV (reference sequence). TCRdb passed the 5' RACE reads through MiXCR, listing each CDR3 protein once. The sample lists more than 120,000 distinct CDR3 sequences, 6% to 7% seen once, with roughly 1.9% in the top ten. Comment on this clonotype: Its antigen is not known.

The J gene is TRBJ2-5, the V gene TRBV27, with no clear D. The clonotype comes from an adult woman who had mild COVID-19 (a few samples of this study predate the infection). Cell type and time point are not known. The material sequenced was PBMCs or a T cell subset sorted from them (not recorded which). The CDR3 DNA sequence: TGTGCCAGCAGTTTAGGAGCCAAACCGGAGACCCAGTACTTC. It is translated as CASSLGAKPETQYF.